A selection of T cell receptor beta chains follows, all from one sample in a study of T cells in Graves' hyperthyroidism and ophthalmopathy. TCRdb fed the multiplex PCR reads into MiXCR, producing one record per CDR3 protein. The repertoire consists of about 270,000 distinct CDR3 sequences, with less than 30% occurring once and the leading ten covering 20% to 30%. Sequencing was done on a sample of blood. Receptors were obtained from a man aged 40-49 years with Graves' hyperthyroidism that later progressed to Graves' ophthalmopathy. The CDR3 runs from the conserved cysteine through the conserved F or W. Each record gives: J gene, V gene, D gene, CDR3 length, clone size, CDR3 DNA, CDR3 protein. D genes are given only for firm matches. Some rows mark clone size as missing; the rest say once, few, many or name a class of expanded clone.

j_call: TRBJ1-2
v_call: TRBV12-3/TRBV12-4
d_call: TRBD1
cdr3_length: 16
clone_size: many
cdr3_nt: TGTGCCAGCAGTTTAGTCCGGGACAGGGGGTCCCTGGGCTACACCTTC
cdr3_aa: CASSLVRDRGSLGYTF

j_call: TRBJ1-2
v_call: TRBV7-9
d_call: NA
cdr3_length: 13
clone_size: many
cdr3_nt: TGTGCCAGCAGCTTCGGGTTGGTGGGAGGCTACACCTTC
cdr3_aa: CASSFGLVGGYTF

j_call: TRBJ1-1
v_call: TRBV20-1
d_call: NA
cdr3_length: 13
clone_size: many
cdr3_nt: TGCAGTGCTAGGGAGGACGCGGACACTGAAGCTTTCTTT
cdr3_aa: CSAREDADTEAFF

j_call: TRBJ2-7
v_call: TRBV15
d_call: NA
cdr3_length: 14
clone_size: few
cdr3_nt: TGTGCCACCAGCAGGGGGTCCAGTTCCTACGAGCAGTACTTC
cdr3_aa: CATSRGSSSYEQYF

j_call: TRBJ2-7
v_call: TRBV11-2
d_call: NA
cdr3_length: 16
clone_size: many
cdr3_nt: TGTGCCAGCAGCTTGGGAGAGGCTAGCCCAGCCTACGAGCAGTACTTC
cdr3_aa: CASSLGEASPAYEQYF

j_call: TRBJ1-1
v_call: TRBV27
d_call: TRBD1
cdr3_length: 16
clone_size: NA
cdr3_nt: TGTGCCAGCAGTTTATTGGGACAGGGGGCGAGCACTGAAGCTTTCTTT
cdr3_aa: CASSLLGQGASTEAFF

j_call: TRBJ1-2
v_call: TRBV5-5
d_call: NA
cdr3_length: 16
clone_size: many
cdr3_nt: TGTGCCAGCACCCTGATGAGGGGGAGGAGTACTTATGGCTACACCTTC
cdr3_aa: CASTLMRGRSTYGYTF

j_call: TRBJ1-1
v_call: TRBV30
d_call: NA
cdr3_length: 11
clone_size: many
cdr3_nt: TGTGCCTGGAGTCAGGAAGATGAAGCTTTCTTT
cdr3_aa: CAWSQEDEAFF

j_call: TRBJ2-5
v_call: TRBV6-5
d_call: NA
cdr3_length: 14
clone_size: NA
cdr3_nt: TGTGCCAGCAGCTTACAAACTAGCCGGGAGACCCAGTACTTC
cdr3_aa: CASSLQTSRETQYF

j_call: TRBJ1-1
v_call: TRBV30
d_call: NA
cdr3_length: 14
clone_size: NA
cdr3_nt: TGTGCCTGGAGTCTCGGGGTGGCTGACACTGAAGCTTTCTTT
cdr3_aa: CAWSLGVADTEAFF

j_call: TRBJ2-7
v_call: TRBV20-1
d_call: TRBD1
cdr3_length: 12
clone_size: NA
cdr3_nt: TGCAGTGCTATGACAGGGACCTACGAGCAGTACTTC
cdr3_aa: CSAMTGTYEQYF

j_call: TRBJ2-7
v_call: TRBV29-1
d_call: NA
cdr3_length: 14
clone_size: many
cdr3_nt: TGCAGCGTTGAAGAGGGGGGCAGGGGTTACGAGCAGTACTTC
cdr3_aa: CSVEEGGRGYEQYF

j_call: TRBJ2-7
v_call: TRBV29-1
d_call: TRBD2
cdr3_length: 14
clone_size: many
cdr3_nt: TGCAGCGCTGGGGTAGCGGGAGGCTCCTACGAGCAGTACTTC
cdr3_aa: CSAGVAGGSYEQYF

j_call: TRBJ1-2
v_call: TRBV30
d_call: NA
cdr3_length: 14
clone_size: NA
cdr3_nt: TGTGCCTGGAGTGTAAGAAGGACAGCCCATGGCTACACCTTC
cdr3_aa: CAWSVRRTAHGYTF

j_call: TRBJ1-2
v_call: TRBV4-1
d_call: NA
cdr3_length: 16
clone_size: many
cdr3_nt: TGCGCCAGCAGCCAAGATGAGACAGCATCCTACTATGGCTACACCTTC
cdr3_aa: CASSQDETASYYGYTF

j_call: TRBJ2-7
v_call: TRBV11-1
d_call: NA
cdr3_length: 12
clone_size: once
cdr3_nt: TGTGCCAGCAGCGCCCGGGGCACCGAGCAGTACTTC
cdr3_aa: CASSARGTEQYF

j_call: TRBJ1-5
v_call: TRBV7-2
d_call: NA
cdr3_length: 15
clone_size: many
cdr3_nt: TGTGCCAGCAGCCCAACGGGGGTAGGCAATCAGCCCCAGCATTTT
cdr3_aa: CASSPTGVGNQPQHF

j_call: TRBJ1-5
v_call: TRBV7-2
d_call: NA
cdr3_length: 15
clone_size: many
cdr3_nt: TGTGCCAGCACCCCCCCGACTCCCGGGGACCAGGCCCAGCATTTT
cdr3_aa: CASTPPTPGDQAQHF

j_call: TRBJ1-3
v_call: TRBV6-4
d_call: NA
cdr3_length: 17
clone_size: many
cdr3_nt: TGTGCCAGCAGTCCAAACCTCCTATCCTACACTGGAAACACCATATATTTT
cdr3_aa: CASSPNLLSYTGNTIYF

j_call: TRBJ1-5
v_call: TRBV12-3/TRBV12-4
d_call: NA
cdr3_length: 13
clone_size: many
cdr3_nt: TGTGCCAGCAGTTTGGAGGGCTCGGGGCCCCAGCATTTT
cdr3_aa: CASSLEGSGPQHF

j_call: TRBJ1-5
v_call: TRBV9
d_call: TRBD1
cdr3_length: 15
clone_size: many
cdr3_nt: TGTGCCAGCAGCGTAGATGGACAGGAGAATCAGCCCCAGCATTTT
cdr3_aa: CASSVDGQENQPQHF

j_call: TRBJ1-1
v_call: TRBV7-6
d_call: TRBD1
cdr3_length: 14
clone_size: many
cdr3_nt: TGTACCAGCAGCTTAGCCCCCAGGGGGTCTGAAGCTTTCTTT
cdr3_aa: CTSSLAPRGSEAFF

j_call: TRBJ1-1
v_call: TRBV27
d_call: NA
cdr3_length: 15
clone_size: many
cdr3_nt: TGTGCCAGCCGACGGGGGCTGCCACAGAACACTGAAGCTTTCTTT
cdr3_aa: CASRRGLPQNTEAFF

j_call: TRBJ1-5
v_call: TRBV10-3
d_call: NA
cdr3_length: 16
clone_size: many
cdr3_nt: TGTGCCATCAGTCCCTCCGCCGTGAGGGGCAATCAGCCCCAGCATTTT
cdr3_aa: CAISPSAVRGNQPQHF

j_call: TRBJ2-7
v_call: TRBV6-2/TRBV6-3
d_call: NA
cdr3_length: 17
clone_size: NA
cdr3_nt: TGTGCCAGCAGTTACTTCTCCTACCGGGAAACTTCCTACGAGCAGTACTTC
cdr3_aa: CASSYFSYRETSYEQYF

j_call: TRBJ1-1
v_call: TRBV12-3/TRBV12-4
d_call: TRBD1
cdr3_length: 15
clone_size: NA
cdr3_nt: TGTGCCAGCAGTTTAAGGCAGGGGGGATACACTGAAGCTTTCTTT
cdr3_aa: CASSLRQGGYTEAFF

j_call: TRBJ2-5
v_call: TRBV5-1
d_call: NA
cdr3_length: 16
clone_size: NA
cdr3_nt: TGCGCCAGCAGCTTCGGAAGAGAGGTCGGGCAAGAGACCCAGTACTTC
cdr3_aa: CASSFGREVGQETQYF

j_call: TRBJ2-7
v_call: TRBV6-1
d_call: TRBD2
cdr3_length: 13
clone_size: few
cdr3_nt: TGTGCCAGCAGTAAGCGACTAGCCAACGAGCAGTACTTC
cdr3_aa: CASSKRLANEQYF

j_call: TRBJ1-2
v_call: TRBV6-1
d_call: NA
cdr3_length: 11
clone_size: NA
cdr3_nt: TGTGCCAGCACCCGGGGCGATGGCTACACCTTC
cdr3_aa: CASTRGDGYTF

j_call: TRBJ2-5
v_call: TRBV6-2/TRBV6-3
d_call: TRBD2
cdr3_length: 15
clone_size: NA
cdr3_nt: TGTGCCAGCAGTGGTAGCGGGAGGTCTCAAGAGACCCAGTACTTC
cdr3_aa: CASSGSGRSQETQYF

j_call: TRBJ1-1
v_call: TRBV12-3/TRBV12-4
d_call: NA
cdr3_length: 14
clone_size: once
cdr3_nt: TGTGCCAGCAGCCTCTCCCAAATCAACGCTGAAGCTTTCTTT
cdr3_aa: CASSLSQINAEAFF

j_call: TRBJ1-2
v_call: TRBV5-1
d_call: TRBD1
cdr3_length: 13
clone_size: many
cdr3_nt: TGCGCCAGCAGCCGGGGACAGAAGATAGGTTTCACCTTC
cdr3_aa: CASSRGQKIGFTF

j_call: TRBJ2-7
v_call: TRBV6-2/TRBV6-3
d_call: TRBD1
cdr3_length: 14
clone_size: NA
cdr3_nt: TGTGCCAGCAGTTCCTCCGGGACAGGGTTCGAGCAGTACTTC
cdr3_aa: CASSSSGTGFEQYF

j_call: TRBJ2-5
v_call: TRBV2
d_call: NA
cdr3_length: 14
clone_size: many
cdr3_nt: TGTGCCAGCAAACAGGGGGGGGCAGGGGAGACCCAGTACTTC
cdr3_aa: CASKQGGAGETQYF

j_call: TRBJ2-7
v_call: TRBV6-2/TRBV6-3
d_call: TRBD2
cdr3_length: 14
clone_size: many
cdr3_nt: TGTGCCAGCAACACCGGGACTAGCGGGTCCGAGCAGTACTTC
cdr3_aa: CASNTGTSGSEQYF

j_call: TRBJ1-1
v_call: TRBV5-1
d_call: NA
cdr3_length: 14
clone_size: many
cdr3_nt: TGCGCCAGCAGCTTGGGAGGTGACAACACTGAAGCTTTCTTT
cdr3_aa: CASSLGGDNTEAFF

j_call: TRBJ2-5
v_call: TRBV20-1
d_call: NA
cdr3_length: 13
clone_size: NA
cdr3_nt: TGCAGTGCGACCCTACACGGGGGAGAGACCCAGTACTTC
cdr3_aa: CSATLHGGETQYF

j_call: TRBJ2-5
v_call: TRBV5-1
d_call: NA
cdr3_length: 14
clone_size: many
cdr3_nt: TGCGCCAGCAGGGACTCCGCCGTTGTGGTGACCCAGTACTTC
cdr3_aa: CASRDSAVVVTQYF

j_call: TRBJ2-7
v_call: TRBV2
d_call: NA
cdr3_length: 15
clone_size: many
cdr3_nt: TGTGCCAGCAGAGAGACTGGGAAGCGATTCTACGAGCAGTACTTC
cdr3_aa: CASRETGKRFYEQYF

j_call: TRBJ2-7
v_call: TRBV12-3/TRBV12-4
d_call: TRBD2
cdr3_length: 15
clone_size: many
cdr3_nt: TGTGCCAGCAGTTTAGATTCTAGCGGGAGTTACGAGCAGTACTTC
cdr3_aa: CASSLDSSGSYEQYF

j_call: TRBJ1-6
v_call: TRBV6-2/TRBV6-3
d_call: NA
cdr3_length: 12
clone_size: NA
cdr3_nt: TGTGCCAGCAGTTACTTGGATTCACCCCTCCACTTT
cdr3_aa: CASSYLDSPLHF

j_call: TRBJ1-2
v_call: TRBV12-3/TRBV12-4
d_call: TRBD1
cdr3_length: 15
clone_size: many
cdr3_nt: TGTGCCAGCAGCCCGGGACAGCTAGCTAACTATGGCTACACCTTC
cdr3_aa: CASSPGQLANYGYTF

j_call: TRBJ1-5
v_call: TRBV12-3/TRBV12-4
d_call: TRBD1
cdr3_length: 14
clone_size: NA
cdr3_nt: TGTGCCAGCAGTGCTTGGACAGGGGGTCAGCCCCAGCATTTT
cdr3_aa: CASSAWTGGQPQHF

j_call: TRBJ2-7
v_call: TRBV12-3/TRBV12-4
d_call: TRBD1
cdr3_length: 15
clone_size: NA
cdr3_nt: TGTGCCAGCAGTTTAGGTTCAGGGGGCCTCTACGAGCAGTACTTC
cdr3_aa: CASSLGSGGLYEQYF

j_call: TRBJ2-2
v_call: TRBV12-3/TRBV12-4
d_call: NA
cdr3_length: 13
clone_size: NA
cdr3_nt: TGTGCCAGCAGTTTCAGTCTCGGGGCTGGGCTGTTTTTT
cdr3_aa: CASSFSLGAGLFF

j_call: TRBJ2-7
v_call: TRBV20-1
d_call: NA
cdr3_length: 15
clone_size: many
cdr3_nt: TGCAGTGCTAGGAGTCGGGGGAGTCCAATCCACGAGCAGTACTTC
cdr3_aa: CSARSRGSPIHEQYF

j_call: TRBJ1-3
v_call: TRBV27
d_call: NA
cdr3_length: 14
clone_size: many
cdr3_nt: TGTGCCAGCAGTTTAACAGCAGCTGGAAACACCATATATTTT
cdr3_aa: CASSLTAAGNTIYF

j_call: TRBJ1-1
v_call: TRBV27
d_call: NA
cdr3_length: 13
clone_size: many
cdr3_nt: TGTGCCAGCAGTAAAGGACCCGGGTCTCATGTCCGGTTT
cdr3_aa: CASSKGPGSHVRF

j_call: TRBJ2-7
v_call: TRBV4-1
d_call: NA
cdr3_length: 14
clone_size: many
cdr3_nt: TGCGCCAGCAGCCAAGTGGGCGTCGGCTACGAGCAGTACTTC
cdr3_aa: CASSQVGVGYEQYF

j_call: TRBJ2-5
v_call: TRBV20-1
d_call: NA
cdr3_length: 14
clone_size: few
cdr3_nt: TGCAGTGTCATCGGACACCCCCCGACGGAGACCCAGTACTTC
cdr3_aa: CSVIGHPPTETQYF

j_call: TRBJ1-1
v_call: TRBV6-1
d_call: NA
cdr3_length: 14
clone_size: NA
cdr3_nt: TGTGCCACCTTCCCGGGGATTGCGTACACTGAAGCTTTCTTT
cdr3_aa: CATFPGIAYTEAFF

j_call: TRBJ1-2
v_call: TRBV11-1
d_call: TRBD1
cdr3_length: 13
clone_size: many
cdr3_nt: TGTGCCGGCAGCCCCGGACAGGGTTATGGCTACACCTTC
cdr3_aa: CAGSPGQGYGYTF

j_call: TRBJ1-2
v_call: TRBV3-1
d_call: NA
cdr3_length: 17
clone_size: NA
cdr3_nt: TGTGCCAGCAGCCCGCATGAATTGGTTCTATCTGGAGATGGCTACACCTTC
cdr3_aa: CASSPHELVLSGDGYTF